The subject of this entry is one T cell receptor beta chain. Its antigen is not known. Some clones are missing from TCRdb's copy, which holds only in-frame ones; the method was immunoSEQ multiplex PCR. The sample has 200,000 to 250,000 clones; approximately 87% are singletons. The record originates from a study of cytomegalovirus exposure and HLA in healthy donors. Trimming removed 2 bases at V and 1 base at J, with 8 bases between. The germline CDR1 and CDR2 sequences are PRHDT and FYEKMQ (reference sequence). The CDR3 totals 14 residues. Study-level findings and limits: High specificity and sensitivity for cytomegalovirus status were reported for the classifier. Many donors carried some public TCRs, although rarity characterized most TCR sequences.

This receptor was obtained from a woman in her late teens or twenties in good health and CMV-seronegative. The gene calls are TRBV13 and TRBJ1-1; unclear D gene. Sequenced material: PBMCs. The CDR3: CASSLRQTNTEAFF. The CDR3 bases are TGTGCCAGCAGCTTACGGCAGACGAACACTGAAGCTTTCTTT.